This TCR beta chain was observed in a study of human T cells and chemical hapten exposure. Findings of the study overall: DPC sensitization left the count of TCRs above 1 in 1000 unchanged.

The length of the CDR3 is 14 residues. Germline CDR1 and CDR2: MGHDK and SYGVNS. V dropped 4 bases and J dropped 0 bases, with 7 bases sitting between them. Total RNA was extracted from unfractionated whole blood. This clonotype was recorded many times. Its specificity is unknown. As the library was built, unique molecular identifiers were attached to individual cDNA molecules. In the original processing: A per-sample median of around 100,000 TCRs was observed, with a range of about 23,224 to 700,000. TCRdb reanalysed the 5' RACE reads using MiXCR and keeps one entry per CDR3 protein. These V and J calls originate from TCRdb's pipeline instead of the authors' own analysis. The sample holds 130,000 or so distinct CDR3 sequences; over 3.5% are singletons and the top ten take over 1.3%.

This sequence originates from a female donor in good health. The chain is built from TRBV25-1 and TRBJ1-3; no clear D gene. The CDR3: CASSGGHSGNTIYF. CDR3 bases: TGTGCCAGCAGTGGAGGTCACTCTGGAAACACCATATATTTT.